One sample yielded the 12 T cell receptor beta chains listed below, sequenced in a study of OX40 agonist ivuxolimab in advanced cancers. This table comes from immunoSEQ multiplex PCR, and its TCRdb copy is limited to in-frame clones, with some not included. The sample holds approximately 65,000 clones, around 88% seen once. Material: CD4+ or CD8+ T cells sorted from blood, obtained in a trial of the OX40 agonist ivuxolimab. The origin of the receptors is an adult with an advanced solid tumor such as melanoma, head and neck, liver or kidney cancer.

The chain couples TRBV2 to TRBJ2-5; no clear D. The CDR3 totals 13 residues. CDR1 and CDR2 from the germline V gene are SNHLY and FYNNEI. Deletions cut 5 bases from V and 6 bases from J, with 13 bases between. The chain's CDR3 is CASSSARDQTQYF. The CDR3 DNA reads TGTGCCAGCAGTAGTGCCAGAGACCAGACCCAGTACTTC.

There are a few counts of this clone. The chain uses TRBV9 and TRBJ1-3; 9 bases fit TRBD1. Per the germline V gene, CDR1 is SGDLS and CDR2 is YYNGEE. The CDR3 contains 17 residues. V lost 3 bases, J lost 4 bases, and 11 bases stayed unmatched. The CDR3 DNA follows: TGTGCCAGCAGCGAGAGGCTACAGGGGGCGAAAGGAAACACCATATATTTT. Residues: CASSERLQGAKGNTIYF.

V gene TRBV19 combines with J gene TRBJ2-2; TRBD1 matches at 7 bases. Germline loops: CDR1 LNHDA, CDR2 SQIVND (reference sequence). There are 15 residues in the CDR3. J gave up 5 bases and V 2 bases, and 5 bases lay outside the gene matches. The CDR3 DNA is TGTGCCAGTAGTATAACGGGACAGAGAACCGGGGAGCTGTTTTTT. Its translation is CASSITGQRTGELFF.

The CDR3 region is CAIGDRGDTGELFF. The CDR3 nucleotides read TGTGCCATCGGGGACAGGGGAGACACCGGGGAGCTGTTTTTT. V is TRBV10-3 and J is TRBJ2-2, with 10 bases that match TRBD1. V lost 8 bases and J lost 3; bases outside the gene matches: 3. CDR1 is ENHRY and CDR2 is SYGVKD in the germline V gene. The CDR3 length is 14 residues.

The V call is TRBV6-5, the J call TRBJ2-7, with 8 bases fitting TRBD1. Germline V gene sequence: CDR1 MNHEY, CDR2 SVGAGI. The CDR3 covers 15 residues. The V segment lost 5 bases and the J segment 3 bases; nucleotides outside the gene matches: 9. The CDR3 DNA reads as TGTGCCAGCAGTAGACCGGGACAGGCAATCTACGAGCAGTACTTC. Translation gives CASSRPGQAIYEQYF.

CDR3 amino acids: CASRMGETQYF. The CDR3 bases are TGTGCCAGCAGAATGGGGGAGACCCAGTACTTC. The chain joins TRBV6-5 to TRBJ2-5; D unclear. The CDR3 has 11 residues. The germline gives CDR1 MNHEY, CDR2 SVGAGI. V lost 6 bases, J lost 5 bases, and 7 bases lay in between.

CDR3: CASSSGYNSPLHF. The CDR3 nucleotides are TGTGCCAGTAGTTCGGGGTATAATTCACCCCTCCACTTT. This chain uses TRBV19 with TRBJ1-6, with no clear D. From germline, CDR1 is LNHDA and CDR2 SQIVND (reference sequence). V was cut by 5 bases and J by 4 bases, with 6 bases left in between. The CDR3 has 13 residues. Based on the CDR3 plus reference TRBV19 and TRBJ1-6, the full variable domain is DGGITQSPKYLFRKEGQNVTLSCEQNLNHDAMYWYRQDPGQGLRLIYYSQIVNDFQKGDIAEGYSVSREKKESFPLTVTSAQKNPTAFYLCASSSGYNSPLHFGNGTRLTVT.

The chain is built from TRBV5-6 and TRBJ1-5; TRBD1 is a possible D gene (6 bases). This CDR3 region has 16 residues. V lost 0 bases and J 2 bases, leaving 12 bases between the germline ends. Germline V gene sequence: CDR1 SGHDT, CDR2 YYEEEE. This CDR3 reads CASSLGSGAGNQPQHF. The CDR3 DNA reads TGTGCCAGCAGCTTGGGATCAGGGGCCGGCAATCAGCCCCAGCATTTT.

The chain carries TRBV23-1 and TRBJ2-5, with 9 bases that match TRBD1. Being an ORF, TRBV23-1 has a function that is uncertain. This CDR3 is 14 amino acids long. J gave up 1 base and V 9 bases, and 6 bases lay outside the gene matches. CDR3 sequence reads: CASVTGGIQETQYF. CDR3 nucleotide sequence: TGCGCCAGTGTCACAGGGGGCATCCAAGAGACCCAGTACTTC.

This clone occurred once. The rearrangement uses TRBV5-1 and TRBJ2-2; 8 positions agree with TRBD1. This CDR3 has 16 residues. J gave up 1 base and V 2 bases, and 4 bases lay outside the gene matches. Germline CDR1 reads SGHRS; CDR2 reads YFSETQ. The CDR3 is CASSFLGQGNTGELFF. The DNA for the CDR3 is TGCGCCAGCAGCTTTTTAGGACAGGGGAACACCGGGGAGCTGTTTTTT. Complete variable domain (other parts from reference TRBV5-1 and TRBJ2-2): KAGVTQTPRYLIKTRGQQVTLSCSPISGHRSVSWYQQTPGQGLQFLFEYFSETQRNKGNFPGRFSGRQFSNSRSEMNVSTLELGDSALYLCASSFLGQGNTGELFFGEGSRLTVL.

This chain connects TRBV4-2 to TRBJ2-1; D ambiguous. The V end lost 1 base, the J end lost 7 bases, and 8 bases lay between the germline ends. The germline CDR1 and CDR2 sequences are LGHNA and YNFKEQ. The CDR3 totals 13 residues. DNA for the CDR3: TGTGCCAGCAGCCAAGCATCACGTAATGAGCAGTTCTTC. This codes for CASSQASRNEQFF.

This chain uses TRBV5-1 with TRBJ1-4; 8 bases are a match to TRBD1. V trimming: 5 bases; J trimming: 4 bases; junction bases outside the gene matches: 7. This CDR3 has 15 amino acids. CDR1 is SGHRS and CDR2 is YFSETQ in the germline V gene. As DNA, the CDR3 is TGCGCCAGCAGACCAGGGGGCGCGGGTAATGAAAAACTGTTTTTT. It translates to CASRPGGAGNEKLFF.